These 14 T cell receptor beta chains share one sample of origin, sequenced in a study of T cell responses to AZD1222 COVID-19 vaccine. The table came from immunoSEQ multiplex PCR; TCRdb's copy has only in-frame clones and leaves some out. The table shows around 99,000 clones, with nearly 90% occurring only once. The sample in question was peripheral blood, obtained 28 days after the second AZD1222 dose. The receptors shown here come from an adult who received the AZD1222 COVID-19 vaccine.

J is TRBJ1-3 and V is TRBV6-5; unclear D gene. The CDR3 is 15 amino acids. Looked up from germline, CDR1 is MNHEY and CDR2 is SVGAGI. The V end was cut by 7 bases, the J end by 0 bases, with 13 bases between. The CDR3 DNA sequence: TGTGCCAGCACTAGGGAGTTTAGCTCTGGAAACACCATATATTTT. It codes for CASTREFSSGNTIYF.

The rearrangement joins TRBV18 to TRBJ1-1, with D perhaps matching TRBD1 (5 bases). The CDR3 loop spans 14 amino acids. V gave up 4 bases and J gave up 3 bases, with 12 bases separating them. The germline V gene encodes CDR1 KGHSH and CDR2 LQKENI. CDR3 coding DNA: TGTGCCAGCTCACGTGGGGGGAGGGACACTGAAGCTTTCTTT. Amino acid sequence: CASSRGGRDTEAFF.

The gene calls are TRBV6-5 and TRBJ2-2; D gene ambiguous. The V and J ends lost 0 bases and 7 bases respectively, with 6 bases between them. CDR3 length equals 13 residues. The V gene's germline CDR1 is MNHEY and CDR2 SVGAGI. The chain's CDR3 is CASSYSSSGELFF. Here the CDR3 DNA reads TGTGCCAGCAGTTACTCGAGCAGCGGGGAGCTGTTTTTT.

This clone turned up a few times. This sequence joins TRBV7-9 and TRBJ1-2; D unresolved. V lost 5 bases and J 11 bases, leaving 15 bases between the germline ends. The CDR3 is made up of 12 amino acids. Germline CDR1 SEHNR, CDR2 FQNEAQ (reference sequence). CDR3 in amino acids: CASSPEAAGYTF. DNA for the CDR3: TGTGCCAGCAGCCCAGAGGCTGCGGGATACACCTTC.

This CDR3 reads CASSPTSGYSPLHF. CDR3 DNA sequence: TGTGCCAGCAGCCCTACTTCAGGGTATTCACCCCTCCACTTT. V usage is TRBV27 and J usage is TRBJ1-6; tentatively, D is TRBD1 (5 bases). Germline-derived CDR1 and CDR2 are MNHEY and SMNVEV (reference sequence). V lost 6 bases and J lost 8, with 14 bases in between. The CDR3 spans 14 residues.

This clone was seen more than once but under ten times. The DNA of the CDR3 is TGTGCCAGCAGCCAAGAAAGGACAACTAATGAAAAACTGTTTTTT. Its translation is CASSQERTTNEKLFF. The chain employs TRBV4-2 and TRBJ1-4, with D unclear. In germline, CDR1 is LGHNA, CDR2 YNFKEQ. Trimming stripped 0 bases from V and 0 bases from J, with 5 bases between. This CDR3 is built from 15 residues.

V and J are TRBV28 and TRBJ1-2; a possible D gene is TRBD1 (6 bases). Germline CDR1 reads MDHEN; CDR2 reads SYDVKM. The CDR3 is made up of 16 amino acids. V lost 6 bases to trimming and J lost 0 bases, with 17 bases between them. The CDR3 coding sequence is TGTGCCAGCAGGAGTGGGGGCGCCGGAGCTAACTATGGCTACACCTTC. Translation gives CASRSGGAGANYGYTF.

The chain couples TRBV10-3 to TRBJ2-7, with D possibly matching TRBD1 (6 bases). V lost 8 bases, J lost 7 bases, and 18 bases lay in between. Germline CDR1 ENHRY, CDR2 SYGVKD. This CDR3 contains 13 residues. This chain's CDR3 is CAILPEDSREQYF. The CDR3 DNA reads TGTGCCATCTTGCCCGAGGACAGTAGAGAGCAGTACTTC.

This clone has just one count. V and J are TRBV5-1 and TRBJ2-2; D unclear. Looked up from germline, CDR1 is SGHRS and CDR2 is YFSETQ. V lost 0 bases and J 0 bases, leaving 6 bases between the germline ends. The CDR3 totals 15 residues. The CDR3 DNA reads TGCGCCAGCAGCTTGGATGGAGCGAACACCGGGGAGCTGTTTTTT. It specifies CASSLDGANTGELFF.

V gene TRBV7-6 combines with J gene TRBJ2-6, with D unresolved. Deletions cut 1 base from V and 0 bases from J, with 7 bases between. The CDR3 length is 16 residues. Germline V gives CDR1 SGHVS, CDR2 FNYEAQ. This CDR3 is CASSLGPYSGANVLTF. The CDR3 coding sequence is TGTGCCAGCAGCTTAGGGCCCTACTCTGGGGCCAACGTCCTGACTTTC.

The V gene is TRBV11-2, the J gene TRBJ2-7, with D uncertain. Deletions cut 1 base from V and 3 bases from J, with 7 bases between. This CDR3 region has 13 residues. Per germline, CDR1 SGHAT and CDR2 FQNNGV. The CDR3 reads CASSLGQHYEQYF. CDR3 bases: TGTGCCAGCAGCTTAGGGCAGCACTACGAGCAGTACTTC.

J is TRBJ1-4 and V is TRBV6-6; D uncertain. CDR3 length: 12 residues. Germline V gene sequence: CDR1 MNHNY, CDR2 SVGAGI (reference sequence). Trimming removed 8 bases at V and 6 bases at J, with 10 bases between. CDR3 amino acids: CASREAYEKLFF. CDR3 DNA sequence: TGTGCCAGCCGGGAAGCTTATGAAAAACTGTTTTTT.

The rearrangement joins TRBV6-5 to TRBJ1-1; 8 nucleotides agree with TRBD1. The V segment lost 7 bases and the J segment 11 bases; nucleotides outside the gene matches: 15. The CDR3 is 14 residues long. CDR1 MNHEY and CDR2 SVGAGI come from the germline V gene. DNA of the CDR3: TGTGCCAGCACCCGACAGGGGAGGGTTCTTAGGGCTTTCTTT. Translated: CASTRQGRVLRAFF.

This chain connects TRBV30 to TRBJ2-7, with D perhaps matching TRBD2 (5 bases). Trimming removed 5 bases at V and 7 bases at J, with 9 bases between. The CDR3 consists of 10 residues. Germline V gene sequence: CDR1 GTSNPN, CDR2 SVGIG (reference sequence). The CDR3: CAWGEREQYF. Written as DNA, the CDR3 is TGTGCCTGGGGGGAGAGGGAGCAGTACTTC.